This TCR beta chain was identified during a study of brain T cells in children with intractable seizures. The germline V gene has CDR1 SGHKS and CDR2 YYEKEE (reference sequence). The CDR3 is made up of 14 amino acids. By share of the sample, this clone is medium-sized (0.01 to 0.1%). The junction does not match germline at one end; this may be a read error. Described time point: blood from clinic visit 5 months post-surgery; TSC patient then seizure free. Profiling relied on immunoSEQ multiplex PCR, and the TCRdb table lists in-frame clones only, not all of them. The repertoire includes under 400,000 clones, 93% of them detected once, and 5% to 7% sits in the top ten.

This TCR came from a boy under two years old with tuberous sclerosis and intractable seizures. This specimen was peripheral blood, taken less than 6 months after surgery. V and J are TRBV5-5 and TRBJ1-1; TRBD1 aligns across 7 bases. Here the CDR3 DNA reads TGTGCCAGCAGGTTGGGACAGATGAACACTGAAGCTTTCTTT. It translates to CASRLGQMNTEAFF.